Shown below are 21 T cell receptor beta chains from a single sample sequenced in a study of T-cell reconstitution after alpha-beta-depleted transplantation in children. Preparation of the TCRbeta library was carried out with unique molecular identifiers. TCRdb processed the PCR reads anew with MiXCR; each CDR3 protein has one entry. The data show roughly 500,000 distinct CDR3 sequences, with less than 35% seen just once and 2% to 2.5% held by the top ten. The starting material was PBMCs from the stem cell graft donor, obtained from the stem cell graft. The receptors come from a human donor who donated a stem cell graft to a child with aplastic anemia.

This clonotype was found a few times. The CDR3 region has the DNA TGTGCCACCAGTGAACCAGGGGTAGTGGGTCCTGAAGCTTTCTTT. As protein: CATSEPGVVGPEAFF. The chain links TRBV24-1 to TRBJ1-1; TRBD1 might be the D (6 bases). This CDR3 has 15 residues. V was cut by 4 bases and J by 6 bases, with 17 bases left in between. Per germline, CDR1 KGHDR and CDR2 SFDVKD.

In nucleotides, the CDR3 is TGTGCCAGCAGCTTAGTCTGGACAGTAGACACTGAAGCTTTCTTT. This sequence encodes CASSLVWTVDTEAFF. V gene TRBV5-6 combines with J gene TRBJ1-1; possibly TRBD1 for D (6 bases). Trimming left V 2 bases short and J 3 bases short, with 14 bases between. The germline CDR1 and CDR2 sequences are SGHDT and YYEEEE. The CDR3 consists of 15 residues. The full variable domain, its missing parts supplied by reference TRBV5-6 and TRBJ1-1, is DAGVTQSPTHLIKTRGQQVTLRCSPKSGHDTVSWYQQALGQGPQFIFQYYEEEERQRGNFPDRFSGHQFPNYSSELNVNALLLGDSALYLCASSLVWTVDTEAFFGQGTRLTVV.

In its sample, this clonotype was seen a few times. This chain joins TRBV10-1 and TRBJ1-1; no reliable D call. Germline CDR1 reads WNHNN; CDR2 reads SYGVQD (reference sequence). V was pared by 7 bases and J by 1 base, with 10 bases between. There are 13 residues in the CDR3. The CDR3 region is CASKAGANTEAFF. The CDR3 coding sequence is TGCGCCAGCAAAGCAGGTGCGAACACTGAAGCTTTCTTT.

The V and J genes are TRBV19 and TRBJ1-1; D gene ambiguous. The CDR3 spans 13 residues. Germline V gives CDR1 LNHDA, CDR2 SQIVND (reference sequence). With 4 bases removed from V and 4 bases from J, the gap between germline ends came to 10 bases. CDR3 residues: CASSTGRATEAFF. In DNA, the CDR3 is TGTGCCAGTAGTACAGGACGGGCCACTGAAGCTTTCTTT.

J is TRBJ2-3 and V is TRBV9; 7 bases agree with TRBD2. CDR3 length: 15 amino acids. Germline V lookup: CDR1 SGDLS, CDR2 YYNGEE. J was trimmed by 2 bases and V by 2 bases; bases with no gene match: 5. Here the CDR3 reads CASSVLAVNTDTQYF. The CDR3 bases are TGTGCCAGCAGCGTTCTAGCGGTTAACACAGATACGCAGTATTTT.

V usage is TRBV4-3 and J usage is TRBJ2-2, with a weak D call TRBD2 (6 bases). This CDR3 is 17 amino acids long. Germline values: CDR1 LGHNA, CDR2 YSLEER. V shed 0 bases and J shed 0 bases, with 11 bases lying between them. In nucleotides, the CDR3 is TGCGCCAGCAGCCAAGATAGGGCGGGGACGAACACCGGGGAGCTGTTTTTT. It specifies CASSQDRAGTNTGELFF.

Here the CDR3 DNA reads TGTGCCAGTAAAATTGGGGGGAAGGGGAGCACTGAAGCTTTCTTT. Protein sequence: CASKIGGKGSTEAFF. The chain couples TRBV19 to TRBJ1-1; possibly TRBD1 for D (5 bases). V was pared by 7 bases and J by 4 bases, with 19 bases between. The CDR3 loop spans 15 amino acids. Germline V lookup: CDR1 LNHDA, CDR2 SQIVND (reference sequence).

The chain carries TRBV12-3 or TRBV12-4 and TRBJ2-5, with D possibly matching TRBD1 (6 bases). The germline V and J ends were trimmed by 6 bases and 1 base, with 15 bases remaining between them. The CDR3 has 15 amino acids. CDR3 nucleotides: TGTGCCAGCAGCATGAGACAGGCTGGCCAAGAGACCCAGTACTTC. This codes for CASSMRQAGQETQYF.

The CDR3 DNA follows: TGTGCCAGCAGCCGTGACAGGCAGGGGGGAGAGACCCAGTACTTC. This codes for CASSRDRQGGETQYF. The gene calls are TRBV7-2 and TRBJ2-5, with a possible D match to TRBD1 (7 bases). In germline, CDR1 is SGHTA, CDR2 FQGNSA. V shed 5 bases and J shed 4 bases, with 17 bases lying between them. The CDR3 has 15 residues.

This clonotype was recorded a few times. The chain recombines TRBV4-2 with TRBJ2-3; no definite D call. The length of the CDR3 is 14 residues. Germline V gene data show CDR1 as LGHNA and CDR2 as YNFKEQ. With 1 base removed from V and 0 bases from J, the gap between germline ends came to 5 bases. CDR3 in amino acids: CASSQVGSTDTQYF. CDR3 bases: TGTGCCAGCAGCCAAGTCGGAAGCACAGATACGCAGTATTTT.

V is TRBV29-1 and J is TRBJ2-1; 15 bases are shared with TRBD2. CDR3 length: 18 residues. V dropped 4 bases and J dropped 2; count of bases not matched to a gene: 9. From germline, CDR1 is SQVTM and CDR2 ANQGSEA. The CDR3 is CSVGHGTSGRSTYNEQFF. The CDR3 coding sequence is TGCAGCGTTGGTCACGGGACTAGCGGGAGGTCCACCTACAATGAGCAGTTCTTC.

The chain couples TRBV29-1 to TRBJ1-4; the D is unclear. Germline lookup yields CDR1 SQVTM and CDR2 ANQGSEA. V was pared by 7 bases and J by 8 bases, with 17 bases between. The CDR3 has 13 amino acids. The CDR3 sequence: CSGMLGGREKLFF. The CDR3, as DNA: TGCAGCGGGATGTTGGGAGGTCGAGAAAAACTGTTTTTT.

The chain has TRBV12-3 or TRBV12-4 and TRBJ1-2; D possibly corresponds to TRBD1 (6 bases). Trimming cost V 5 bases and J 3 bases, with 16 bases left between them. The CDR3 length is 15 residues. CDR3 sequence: CASSPTGKWDYGYTF. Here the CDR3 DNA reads TGTGCCAGCAGTCCTACAGGGAAGTGGGACTATGGCTACACCTTC.

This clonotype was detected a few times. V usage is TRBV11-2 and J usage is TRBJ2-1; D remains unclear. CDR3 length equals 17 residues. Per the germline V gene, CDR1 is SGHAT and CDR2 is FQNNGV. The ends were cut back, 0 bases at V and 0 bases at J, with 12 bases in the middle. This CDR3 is CASSLDLGSFSYNEQFF. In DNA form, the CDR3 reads TGTGCCAGCAGCTTAGATCTCGGCTCGTTCTCCTACAATGAGCAGTTCTTC. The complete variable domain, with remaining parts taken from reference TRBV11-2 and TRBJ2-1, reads EAGVAQSPRYKIIEKRQSVAFWCNPISGHATLYWYQQILGQGPKLLIQFQNNGVVDDSQLPKDRFSAERLKGVDSTLKIQPAKLEDSAVYLCASSLDLGSFSYNEQFFGPGTRLTVL.

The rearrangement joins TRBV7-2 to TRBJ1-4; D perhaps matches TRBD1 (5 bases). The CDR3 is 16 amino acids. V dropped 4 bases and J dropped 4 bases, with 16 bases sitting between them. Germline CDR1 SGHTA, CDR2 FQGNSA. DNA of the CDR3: TGTGCCAGCAGCTCCGTCGCCCGGGACGGTAATGAAAAACTGTTTTTT. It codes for CASSSVARDGNEKLFF.

CDR3 sequence reads: CASSYAGTATGELFF. The CDR3 bases are TGTGCCAGCAGCTACGCAGGGACAGCCACCGGGGAGCTGTTTTTT. V and J are TRBV7-2 and TRBJ2-2; 7 bases line up with TRBD1. Germline V gene lookup returns CDR1 SGHTA and CDR2 FQGNSA. CDR3 length: 15 residues. V was pared by 4 bases and J by 4 bases, with 6 bases of the junction left unmatched.

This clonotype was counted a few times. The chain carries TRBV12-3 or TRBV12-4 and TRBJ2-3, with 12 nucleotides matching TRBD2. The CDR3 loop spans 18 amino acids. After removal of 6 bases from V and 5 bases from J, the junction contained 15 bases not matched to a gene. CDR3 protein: CASSGDTSGRTFGDTQYF. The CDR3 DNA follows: TGTGCCAGCAGCGGTGATACTAGCGGGAGGACCTTCGGAGATACGCAGTATTTT.

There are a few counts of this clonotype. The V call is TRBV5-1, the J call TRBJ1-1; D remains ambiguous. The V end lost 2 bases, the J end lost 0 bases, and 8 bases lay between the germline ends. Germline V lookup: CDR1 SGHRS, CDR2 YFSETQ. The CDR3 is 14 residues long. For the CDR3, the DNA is TGCGCCAGCAGCTTACCCCAGATGAACACTGAAGCTTTCTTT. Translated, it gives CASSLPQMNTEAFF. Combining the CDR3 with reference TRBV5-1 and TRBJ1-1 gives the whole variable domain KAGVTQTPRYLIKTRGQQVTLSCSPISGHRSVSWYQQTPGQGLQFLFEYFSETQRNKGNFPGRFSGRQFSNSRSEMNVSTLELGDSALYLCASSLPQMNTEAFFGQGTRLTVV.

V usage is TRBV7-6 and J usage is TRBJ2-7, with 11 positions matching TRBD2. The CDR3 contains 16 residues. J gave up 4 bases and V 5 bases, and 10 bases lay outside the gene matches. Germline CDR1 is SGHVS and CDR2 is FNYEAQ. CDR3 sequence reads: CASSQLLAGVSYEQYF. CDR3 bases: TGTGCCAGCAGCCAACTACTAGCGGGAGTGTCTTACGAGCAGTACTTC.

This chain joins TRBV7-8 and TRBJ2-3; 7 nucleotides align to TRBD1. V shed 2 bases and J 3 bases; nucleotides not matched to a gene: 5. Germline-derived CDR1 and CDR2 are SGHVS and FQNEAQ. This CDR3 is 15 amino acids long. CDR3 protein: CASSLYEGQTDTQYF. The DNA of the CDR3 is TGTGCCAGCAGCTTATATGAGGGACAGACAGATACGCAGTATTTT.

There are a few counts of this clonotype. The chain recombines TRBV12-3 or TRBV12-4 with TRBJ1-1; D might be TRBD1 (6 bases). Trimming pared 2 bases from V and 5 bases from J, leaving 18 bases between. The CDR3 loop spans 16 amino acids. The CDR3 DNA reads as TGTGCCAGCAGTTTATTCGGGCAGGGAGGGGGTACTGAAGCTTTCTTT. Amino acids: CASSLFGQGGGTEAFF.